The text below deals with one T cell receptor beta chain. Across about two dozen US areas, participants ranged in age from about 18 to 90 years. These data are taken from a study of blood T cell repertoires in COVID-19. About the research overall: From T cells, B-cell-depleted T cells, or PBMCs came the material, which was cDNA or gDNA.

The protocol was immunoSEQ multiplex PCR, while the TCRdb copy is restricted to in-frame clones and leaves out a portion. The sample yields some 150,000 clones, roughly 88% seen once. Germline V lookup: CDR1 MDHEN, CDR2 SYDVKM. CDR3 length: 16 amino acids. The V end was cut by 2 bases, the J end by 5 bases, with 18 bases between. The V gene is TRBV28, the J gene TRBJ1-2; a possible D gene is TRBD1 (5 bases). This TCR came from a woman aged 25 to 45 with acute COVID-19. The specimen sequenced was PBMCs or T cells enriched from blood (not recorded which). The CDR3 reads CASSLGFVGPDYGYTF. CDR3 DNA: TGTGCCAGCAGTTTAGGTTTTGTGGGGCCAGATTATGGCTACACCTTC.